One and the same sample provided the 18 T cell receptor beta chains below, sequenced in a study of cytomegalovirus exposure and HLA in healthy donors. Use of 60 Vbeta and 13 Jbeta primers characterized the PCR. Generated by immunoSEQ multiplex PCR, the TCRdb table keeps only in-frame clones and is missing some. The table lists under 200,000 clones, 75% to 85% of them singletons. Sequences were obtained from PBMCs. These receptors all stem from a male donor in good health and CMV-seropositive.

This sequence joins TRBV7-3 and TRBJ2-7; 11 nucleotides line up with TRBD2. The CDR3 length is 14 residues. V was pared by 5 bases and J by 2 bases, with 2 bases of the junction left unmatched. Germline V lookup: CDR1 SGHTA, CDR2 FQGTGA. CDR3: CASSVSGGAYEQYF. CDR3 nucleotides: TGTGCCAGCAGCGTTAGCGGGGGGGCCTACGAGCAGTACTTC.

This rearrangement joins TRBV2 to TRBJ1-1; a weak D match, TRBD1 (5 bases). CDR1 is SNHLY, CDR2 FYNNEI, per germline. With 10 bases removed from V and 2 bases from J, the gap between germline ends came to 14 bases. The CDR3 spans 13 residues. In nucleotides, the CDR3 is TGTGCCATACACGACAGCGACAACACTGAAGCTTTCTTT. Translating gives CAIHDSDNTEAFF.

The rearrangement joins TRBV30 to TRBJ1-2; D is unclear. CDR1 is GTSNPN and CDR2 is SVGIG in the germline V gene (reference sequence). The germline V and J ends were trimmed by 6 bases and 5 bases, with 16 bases remaining between them. The CDR3 is made up of 13 amino acids. CDR3 bases: TGTGCCTGTACCCGTAAACCCAGTTATGGCTACACCTTC. This sequence encodes CACTRKPSYGYTF.

This sequence joins TRBV6-5 and TRBJ2-2, with D perhaps matching TRBD1 (6 bases). The CDR3 is 14 amino acids. Germline values: CDR1 MNHEY, CDR2 SVGAGI. V gave up 6 bases and J gave up 4 bases, with 12 bases separating them. This CDR3 reads CASSNQQGTGELFF. DNA of the CDR3: TGTGCCAGCAGCAACCAACAGGGCACCGGGGAGCTGTTTTTT.

V is TRBV10-1 and J is TRBJ1-1, with D maybe TRBD1 (5 bases). The CDR3 spans 17 residues. Germline V gene data show CDR1 as WNHNN and CDR2 as SYGVQD (reference sequence). V gave up 8 bases and J gave up 4 bases, with 26 bases separating them. The CDR3 reads CASLRWDFPILFTEAFF. In DNA, the CDR3 is TGCGCCAGCCTCCGTTGGGACTTCCCCATTCTTTTCACTGAAGCTTTCTTT.

The rearrangement joins TRBV4-3 to TRBJ2-3; D call uncertain. V was pared by 1 base and J by 2 bases, with 13 bases between. The CDR3 length is 16 residues. Germline-derived CDR1 and CDR2 are LGHNA and YSLEER. CDR3 in amino acids: CASSQGGSSPTDTQYF. The CDR3 DNA is TGCGCCAGCAGCCAAGGCGGTTCGAGTCCCACAGATACGCAGTATTTT.

The chain recombines TRBV19 with TRBJ2-5; 7 bases align to TRBD2. The junction had 7 bases not matched to a gene; V was cut back by 6 bases and J by 3 bases. CDR1 is LNHDA and CDR2 is SQIVND in the germline V gene (reference sequence). This CDR3 is 14 amino acids long. For the CDR3, the DNA is TGTGCCAGTAGCCCTAGCGGTAGGAAAGAGACCCAGTACTTC. It is translated as CASSPSGRKETQYF.

This sequence joins TRBV9 and TRBJ1-6; 9 bases are a match to TRBD1. V was pared by 3 bases and J by 7 bases, with 5 bases of the junction left unmatched. The CDR3 consists of 15 residues. Germline V gene sequence: CDR1 SGDLS, CDR2 YYNGEE. The CDR3 region is CASSAVDRGNSPLHF. The DNA of the CDR3 is TGTGCCAGCAGCGCAGTAGACAGGGGGAATTCACCCCTCCACTTT. The full variable domain, rest sourced from reference TRBV9 and TRBJ1-6, is DSGVTQTPKHLITATGQRVTLRCSPRSGDLSVYWYQQSLDQGLQFLIQYYNGEERAKGNILERFSAQQFPDLHSELNLSSLELGDSALYFCASSAVDRGNSPLHFGNGTRLTVT.

The chain is built from TRBV7-9 and TRBJ2-3; no reliable D call. Germline V CDR1 and CDR2: SEHNR, FQNEAQ (reference sequence). Trimming removed 7 bases from V and 6 bases from J, with 11 bases in between. The CDR3 totals 12 residues. CDR3 bases: TGTGCCAGCACCTTCACTCTTGATACGCAGTATTTT. It yields the protein CASTFTLDTQYF.

This chain connects TRBV5-1 to TRBJ2-3, with a possible D match to TRBD2 (6 bases). CDR3 size: 18 residues. The ends were cut back, 6 bases at V and 0 bases at J, with 23 bases in the middle. Per germline, CDR1 SGHRS and CDR2 YFSETQ. CDR3 in amino acids: CASNRGLNWAASTDTQYF. The DNA of the CDR3 is TGCGCCAGCAACCGGGGACTTAACTGGGCCGCTAGCACAGATACGCAGTATTTT. Full variable domain (outside the CDR3, taken from reference TRBV5-1 and TRBJ2-3): KAGVTQTPRYLIKTRGQQVTLSCSPISGHRSVSWYQQTPGQGLQFLFEYFSETQRNKGNFPGRFSGRQFSNSRSEMNVSTLELGDSALYLCASNRGLNWAASTDTQYFGPGTRLTVL.

The rearrangement links TRBV6-1 to TRBJ1-4, with 12 bases aligning to TRBD1. The CDR3 consists of 17 residues. Losses at the gene ends were 0 bases for V and 8 bases for J; bases not matched to a gene: 7. CDR1 MNHNS and CDR2 SASEGT come from the germline V gene. As DNA, the CDR3 is TGTGCCAGCAGTGAAGCGGGGACAGGGGGCAGTGACGAAAAACTGTTTTTT. This encodes CASSEAGTGGSDEKLFF.

The chain couples TRBV7-9 to TRBJ1-1; D possibly corresponds to TRBD1 (5 bases). V was trimmed by 2 bases and J by 4 bases, leaving 11 bases between them. This CDR3 comprises 14 residues. Germline CDR1 and CDR2: SEHNR and FQNEAQ (reference sequence). The CDR3 loop reads CASSLLVGGTEAFF. CDR3 in DNA: TGTGCCAGCAGCTTACTAGTGGGGGGCACTGAAGCTTTCTTT.

This chain joins TRBV19 and TRBJ1-6; D perhaps matches TRBD1 (5 bases). In germline, CDR1 is LNHDA, CDR2 SQIVND (reference sequence). V lost 6 bases and J 4 bases, leaving 13 bases between the germline ends. The CDR3 sequence is 15 residues long. The CDR3 here is CASRAPGTYNSPLHF. For the CDR3, the DNA is TGTGCCAGTAGGGCTCCCGGGACTTATAATTCACCCCTCCACTTT. The whole variable domain, remainder taken from reference TRBV19 and TRBJ1-6, is DGGITQSPKYLFRKEGQNVTLSCEQNLNHDAMYWYRQDPGQGLRLIYYSQIVNDFQKGDIAEGYSVSREKKESFPLTVTSAQKNPTAFYLCASRAPGTYNSPLHFGNGTRLTVT.

This clone was counted a few times. The same CDR3 arises from other DNA sequences in this sample as well. The chain joins TRBV6-5 to TRBJ1-1, with unresolved D. The germline gives CDR1 MNHEY, CDR2 SVGAGI. The germline V and J ends were trimmed by 1 base and 5 bases, with 2 bases remaining between them. The CDR3 contains 11 residues. The CDR3 DNA reads as TGTGCCAGCAGTTACTTAACTGAAGCTTTCTTT. It codes for CASSYLTEAFF.

V and J are TRBV6-5 and TRBJ1-2, with TRBD1 matching 8 bases. The V segment lost 2 bases and the J segment 3 bases; nucleotides outside the gene matches: 5. CDR1 and CDR2 (germline): MNHEY, SVGAGI. The CDR3 runs to 15 residues. The CDR3 region has the DNA TGTGCCAGCAGTTACGGGCAGGGGGCGTACTATGGCTACACCTTC. The encoded protein is CASSYGQGAYYGYTF.

The gene calls are TRBV10-3 and TRBJ2-7, with 7 bases fitting TRBD1. Germline trimming cut 4 bases from V and 6 bases from J; bases unmatched to any gene: 15. Germline V gene lookup returns CDR1 ENHRY and CDR2 SYGVKD. CDR3 length equals 16 residues. CDR3 nucleotides: TGTGCCATCAGTGTGGGACAGCCGAGAATTATCGGCGAGCAGTACTTC. It specifies CAISVGQPRIIGEQYF.

The chain combines TRBV19 with TRBJ1-4; possibly TRBD1 for D (5 bases). The CDR3 is 15 amino acids. Looked up from germline, CDR1 is LNHDA and CDR2 is SQIVND (reference sequence). Trimming removed 2 bases at V and 6 bases at J, with 13 bases between. CDR3 in amino acids: CASSISGLTDEKLFF. The CDR3 DNA follows: TGTGCCAGTAGTATATCGGGACTTACCGATGAAAAACTGTTTTTT.

This clone was detected only a few times. V and J are TRBV2 and TRBJ1-1; D might be TRBD1 (5 bases). Germline-derived CDR1 and CDR2 are SNHLY and FYNNEI. The CDR3 is made up of 12 amino acids. The V end lost 9 bases, the J end lost 0 bases, and 8 bases lay between the germline ends. CDR3 nucleotide sequence: TGTGCCAGGGGGGGGGTGAACACTGAAGCTTTCTTT. Protein: CARGGVNTEAFF.